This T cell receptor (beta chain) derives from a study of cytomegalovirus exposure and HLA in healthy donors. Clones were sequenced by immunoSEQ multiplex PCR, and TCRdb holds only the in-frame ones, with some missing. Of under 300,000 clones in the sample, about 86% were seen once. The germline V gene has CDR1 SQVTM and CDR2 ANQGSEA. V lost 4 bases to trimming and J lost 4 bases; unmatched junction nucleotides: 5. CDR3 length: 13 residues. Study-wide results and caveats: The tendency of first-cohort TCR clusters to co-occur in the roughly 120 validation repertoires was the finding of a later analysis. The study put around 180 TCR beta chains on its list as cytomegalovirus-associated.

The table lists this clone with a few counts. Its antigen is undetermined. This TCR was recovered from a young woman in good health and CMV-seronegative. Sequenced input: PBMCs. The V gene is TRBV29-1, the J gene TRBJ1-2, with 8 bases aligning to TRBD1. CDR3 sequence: CSVGQGTTYGYTF. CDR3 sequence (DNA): TGCAGCGTTGGACAGGGGACTACCTATGGCTACACCTTC. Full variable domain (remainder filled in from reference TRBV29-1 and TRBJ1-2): SAVISQKPSRDICQRGTSLTIQCQVDSQVTMMFWYRQQPGQSLTLIATANQGSEATYESGFVIDKFPISRPNLTFSTLTVSNMSPEDSSIYLCSVGQGTTYGYTFGSGTRLTVV.